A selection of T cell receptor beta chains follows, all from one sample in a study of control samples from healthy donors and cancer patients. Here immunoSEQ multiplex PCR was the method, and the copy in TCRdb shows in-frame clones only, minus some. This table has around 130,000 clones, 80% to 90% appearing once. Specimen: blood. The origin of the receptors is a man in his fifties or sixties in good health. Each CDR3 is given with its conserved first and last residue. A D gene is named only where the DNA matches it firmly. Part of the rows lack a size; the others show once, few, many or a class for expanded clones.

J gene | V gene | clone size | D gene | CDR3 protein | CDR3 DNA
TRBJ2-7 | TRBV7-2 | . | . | CASSLGRLYEQYF | TGTGCCAGCAGCTTAGGTCGGCTCTACGAGCAGTACTTC
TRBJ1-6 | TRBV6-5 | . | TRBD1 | CASSYTGGNSPLHF | TGTGCCAGCAGTTACACAGGGGGAAATTCACCCCTCCACTTT
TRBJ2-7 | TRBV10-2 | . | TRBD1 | CASSRDRPYEQYF | TGCGCCAGCAGCCGGGACAGGCCGTACGAGCAGTACTTC
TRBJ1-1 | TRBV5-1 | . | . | CASSPVMNTEAFF | TGCGCCAGCAGCCCGGTCATGAACACTGAAGCTTTCTTT
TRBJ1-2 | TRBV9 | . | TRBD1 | CASSVGDRGGDNYGYTF | TGTGCCAGCAGCGTAGGCGACAGGGGAGGCGATAACTATGGCTACACCTTC
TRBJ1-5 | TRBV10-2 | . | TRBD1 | CASRQGDISNQPQHF | TGCGCCAGCAGGCAGGGGGATATTAGCAATCAGCCCCAGCATTTT
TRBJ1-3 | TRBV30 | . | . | CAWSALREAGNTIYF | TGTGCCTGGAGTGCACTCCGGGAGGCTGGAAACACCATATATTTT
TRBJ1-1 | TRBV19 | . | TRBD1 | CASSSPGQGKPEAFF | TGTGCCAGTAGTAGCCCGGGACAGGGGAAGCCTGAAGCTTTCTTT
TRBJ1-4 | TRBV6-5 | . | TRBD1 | CASSPDRARGLFDF | TGTGCCAGCAGTCCCGACAGGGCCCGCGGCTTATTCGATTTT
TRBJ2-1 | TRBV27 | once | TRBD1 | CASTDRGLFGEQFF | TGTGCCAGCACGGACAGGGGGCTCTTCGGTGAGCAGTTCTTC
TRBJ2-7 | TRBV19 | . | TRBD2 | CASSPNSGGYEQYF | TGTGCCAGTAGTCCGAATAGCGGGGGTTACGAGCAGTACTTC
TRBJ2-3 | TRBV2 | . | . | CASKGSIGTDTQYF | TGTGCCAGCAAGGGTAGCATAGGGACAGATACGCAGTATTTT
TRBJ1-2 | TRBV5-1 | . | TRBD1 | CATSPGQGGQGYTF | TGCGCCACTTCTCCGGGACAGGGAGGACAGGGCTACACCTTC
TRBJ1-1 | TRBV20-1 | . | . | CSATDRYTEAFF | TGCAGTGCTACTGACAGATACACTGAAGCTTTCTTT
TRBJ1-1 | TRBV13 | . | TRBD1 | CASSNDREYGEAFF | TGTGCCAGCAGCAATGACAGGGAGTACGGTGAAGCTTTCTTT
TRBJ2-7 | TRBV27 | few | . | CASSLGLGSYEQYF | TGTGCCAGCAGCCTAGGGTTAGGCTCCTACGAGCAGTACTTC
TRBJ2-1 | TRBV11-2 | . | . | CASSLEGYNEQFF | TGTGCCAGCAGCTTAGAAGGTTACAATGAGCAGTTCTTC
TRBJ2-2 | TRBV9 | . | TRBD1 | CASSPRTGKVSGELFF | TGTGCCAGCAGCCCCAGGACAGGGAAGGTCTCCGGGGAGCTGTTTTTT
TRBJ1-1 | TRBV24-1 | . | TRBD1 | CATSDHPTTGGNEAFF | TGTGCCACCAGTGACCATCCCACGACAGGGGGAAATGAAGCTTTCTTT
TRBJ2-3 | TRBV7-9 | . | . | CASSGTGGRRTDTQYF | TGTGCCAGCAGCGGGACCGGGGGTAGGAGGACAGATACGCAGTATTTT
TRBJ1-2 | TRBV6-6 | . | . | CASSYGGQWGYTF | TGTGCCAGCAGTTACGGAGGACAGTGGGGCTACACCTTC
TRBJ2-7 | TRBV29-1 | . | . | CSVGWETVREQYF | TGCAGCGTTGGGTGGGAGACAGTGCGCGAGCAGTACTTC
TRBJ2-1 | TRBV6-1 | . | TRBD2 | CASSEGAGGPYNEQFF | TGTGCCAGCAGTGAAGGGGCGGGGGGGCCCTACAATGAGCAGTTCTTC
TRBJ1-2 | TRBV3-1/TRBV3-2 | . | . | CASSQDRGGYGYTF | TGTGCCAGCAGCCAAGATCGAGGGGGGTATGGCTACACCTTC
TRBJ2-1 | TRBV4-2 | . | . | CASSQELKAVPYNEQFF | TGTGCCAGCAGCCAAGAACTGAAGGCAGTTCCCTACAATGAGCAGTTCTTC
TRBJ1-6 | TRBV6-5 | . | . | CASQSGIGYNSPLHF | TGTGCCAGCCAATCAGGGATCGGGTATAATTCACCCCTCCACTTT
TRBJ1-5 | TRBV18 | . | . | CASSPPGVRGNQPQHF | TGTGCCAGCTCACCACCCGGGGTTAGGGGCAATCAGCCCCAGCATTTT
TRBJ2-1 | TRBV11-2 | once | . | CASSPTVSSYNEQFF | TGTGCCAGCAGCCCGACGGTAAGCTCCTACAATGAGCAGTTCTTC
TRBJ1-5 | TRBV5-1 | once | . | CASSLDYNQPQHF | TGCGCCAGCAGCTTGGATTACAATCAGCCCCAGCATTTT
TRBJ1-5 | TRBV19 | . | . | CATYSGAWDQPQHF | TGTGCCACTTACTCAGGGGCGTGGGATCAGCCCCAGCATTTT
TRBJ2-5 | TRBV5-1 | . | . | CASSPASSGMGQETQYF | TGCGCCAGCAGCCCTGCCTCTTCAGGGATGGGGCAAGAGACCCAGTACTTC
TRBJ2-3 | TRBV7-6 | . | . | CASSSSTGDTQYF | TGTGCCAGCAGCTCTTCGACTGGAGATACGCAGTATTTT
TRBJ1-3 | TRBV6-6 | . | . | CASRPDRNSGNTIYF | TGTGCCAGCAGGCCGGACAGAAACTCTGGAAACACCATATATTTT
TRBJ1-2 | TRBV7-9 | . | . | CASSFRSFRDASNYGYTF | TGTGCCAGCAGCTTTAGATCCTTCCGGGACGCCTCTAACTATGGCTACACCTTC
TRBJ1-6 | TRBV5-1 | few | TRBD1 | CASSLVTGGNSPLHF | TGCGCCAGCAGCTTGGTTACAGGGGGTAATTCACCCCTCCACTTT
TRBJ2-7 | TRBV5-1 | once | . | CASSWRPSSYEQYF | TGCGCCAGCAGCTGGCGGCCAAGCTCCTACGAGCAGTACTTC
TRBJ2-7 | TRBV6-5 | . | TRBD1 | CASSSYGQGIYEQYF | TGTGCCAGCAGTTCATATGGACAGGGAATCTACGAGCAGTACTTC
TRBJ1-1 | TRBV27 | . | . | CASSTGREAFF | TGTGCCAGCAGTACCGGCCGAGAAGCTTTCTTT
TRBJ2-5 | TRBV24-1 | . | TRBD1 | CATSDFRDSKETQYF | TGTGCCACCAGTGATTTCCGGGACAGTAAAGAGACCCAGTACTTC
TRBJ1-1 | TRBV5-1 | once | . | CASSTFGGHGTEAFF | TGCGCCAGCAGCACCTTTGGGGGCCATGGGACTGAAGCTTTCTTT
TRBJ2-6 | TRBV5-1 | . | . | CASSRGVTSSGANVLTF | TGCGCCAGCAGCCGCGGGGTTACGTCCTCAGGGGCCAACGTCCTGACTTTC
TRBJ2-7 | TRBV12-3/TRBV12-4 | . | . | CASSGNNSYEQYF | TGTGCCAGTTCAGGGAATAACTCCTACGAGCAGTACTTC
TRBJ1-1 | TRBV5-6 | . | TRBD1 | CASSADPTGGAERNTEAFF | TGTGCCAGCAGCGCGGACCCGACAGGGGGCGCCGAACGGAACACTGAAGCTTTCTTT
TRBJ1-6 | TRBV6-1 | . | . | CASSERSGGSPLHF | TGTGCCAGCAGTGAAAGGTCCGGGGGTTCACCCCTCCACTTT
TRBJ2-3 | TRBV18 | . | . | CASSPSDTQYF | TGTGCCAGCTCACCATCAGATACGCAGTATTTT